What follows is one T cell receptor beta chain and its context. Antigen: not known. TCRdb passed the reads through MiXCR, listing each CDR3 protein once. There are around 630,000 distinct CDR3 sequences in the sample; around 24% occur only once, and roughly 8% lies in the top ten. V was pared by 0 bases and J by 10 bases, with 18 bases between. Germline V gene data show CDR1 as LNHNV and CDR2 as YYDKDF (reference sequence). CDR3 length: 15 residues. These data come from a study of T cell repertoires in cytomegalovirus infection. Study-level points and caveats: Dominant in the ex vivo response were TCR beta clonotypes restricted by HLA-C and specific for CMV.

The sample comprised CD8+ T cells from PBMCs. The V and J genes are TRBV15 and TRBJ1-2; D may be TRBD1 (6 bases). This TCR was sampled from a human donor in good health (CMV status not recorded). Some clones in this sample may be carry-over from other donors' samples. This CDR3 is CATSRDRSGARVYTF. The CDR3 nucleotides read TGTGCCACCAGCAGAGATCGGTCAGGGGCGAGAGTCTACACCTTC.